This T cell receptor beta chain was obtained from a study of cytotoxic CD8 clonotypes in ibrutinib-treated CLL. Study-wide context: Samples showed on average around 230,000 productive templates and 94,082 productive rearrangements.

Note on this clone: What it binds is not known.

The method was immunoSEQ multiplex PCR; TCRdb's version includes in-frame clones alone and lacks a portion of them. The sample holds tens of thousands of clones; less than 85% are singletons and the top ten take 35% to 45%. Overall study findings and caveats: Treatment saw public clonotypes, which were uncommon, either contract or stay stable.

V dropped 9 bases and J dropped 5; count of bases not matched to a gene: 7. The CDR3 is 13 amino acids. Germline V CDR1 and CDR2: LNHDA, SQIVND (reference sequence). This specimen was PBMCs, taken after 24 months of ibrutinib treatment. V is TRBV19 and J is TRBJ2-5, with 9 bases aligning to TRBD1. This receptor was identified in a human donor with chronic lymphocytic leukemia. CDR3 sequence reads: CASRQGVGETQYF. CDR3 nucleotide sequence: TGTGCCAGCAGACAGGGGGTTGGGGAGACCCAGTACTTC.